This T cell receptor (beta chain) was captured in a study of blood T cell repertoires in COVID-19. Turning to the study itself: Collection of acute and convalescent COVID-19 samples took place in the United States, Italy and Spain. T cells, B-cell-depleted T cells, or PBMCs provided the cDNA or gDNA that served as material.

Original analysis: Nucleated cell counts were estimated from reference gene primer amplification. Clones were sequenced by immunoSEQ multiplex PCR, and TCRdb holds only the in-frame ones, with some missing. Clonal size and the V and J genes are those of that table, whereas D and trimming came from the DNA. The repertoire holds 150,000 to 190,000 clones, around 74% seen once, with roughly 3.7% in the top ten. This CDR3 is built from 14 residues. The germline V gene has CDR1 SGHTA and CDR2 FQGTGA. Trimming pared 6 bases from V and 2 bases from J, leaving 10 bases between. Sequenced material: peripheral blood. This sequence joins TRBV7-3 and TRBJ2-2; the D gene is possibly TRBD2 (5 bases). This sequence originates from an elderly woman with acute or convalescent COVID-19. CDR3 residues: CASRRAENTGELFF. The CDR3 region has the DNA TGTGCCAGCAGGCGGGCAGAAAACACCGGGGAGCTGTTTTTT. The complete variable domain, with remaining parts taken from reference TRBV7-3 and TRBJ2-2, reads GAGVSQTPSNKVTEKGKYVELRCDPISGHTALYWYRQSLGQGPEFLIYFQGTGAADDSGLPNDRFFAVRPEGSVSTLKIQRTERGDSAVYLCASRRAENTGELFFGEGSRLTVL.